This T cell receptor (beta chain) was documented in a study of blood T cells in healthy people across ages. It was with a sample-barcoded 5' primer and a J-beta primer mix that a second PCR of roughly 7 to 12 cycles was run. MiXCR, applied by TCRdb to the 5' RACE reads, yields one record per CDR3 protein. This sample has around 900,000 distinct CDR3 sequences, with around 54% found just once. V was clipped by 6 bases and J by 5 bases, with 19 bases between them. The germline gives CDR1 DFQATT, CDR2 SNEGSKA (reference sequence). The CDR3 is 14 residues long. The rearrangement uses TRBV20-1 and TRBJ2-5, with D possibly TRBD1 on 5 matching bases. Sequencing was performed on blood. The TCR originated in a woman in her fifties or sixties in good health. CDR3 sequence reads: CSAASLGLGETQYF. CDR3 nucleotides: TGCAGTGCCGCCTCCCTGGGGCTTGGGGAGACCCAGTACTTC.